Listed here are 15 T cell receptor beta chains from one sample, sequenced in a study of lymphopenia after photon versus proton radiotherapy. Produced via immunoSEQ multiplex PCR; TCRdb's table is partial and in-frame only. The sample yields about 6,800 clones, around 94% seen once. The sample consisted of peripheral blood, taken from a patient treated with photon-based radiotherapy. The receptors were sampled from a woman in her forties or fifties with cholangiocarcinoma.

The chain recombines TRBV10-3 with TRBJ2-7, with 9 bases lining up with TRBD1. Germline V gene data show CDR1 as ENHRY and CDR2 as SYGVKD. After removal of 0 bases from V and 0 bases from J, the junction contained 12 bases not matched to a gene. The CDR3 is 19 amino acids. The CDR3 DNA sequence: TGTGCCATCAGTGAGTCGATAGGGACAGGGCCCCGCTCCTCCTACGAGCAGTACTTC. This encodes CAISESIGTGPRSSYEQYF.

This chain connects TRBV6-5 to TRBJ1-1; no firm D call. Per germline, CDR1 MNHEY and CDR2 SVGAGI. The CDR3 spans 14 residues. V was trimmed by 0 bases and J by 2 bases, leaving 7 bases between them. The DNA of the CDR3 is TGTGCCAGCAGTTACTCGTACAGAAACACTGAAGCTTTCTTT. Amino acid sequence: CASSYSYRNTEAFF.

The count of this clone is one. In DNA, the CDR3 is TGTGCCAGGAGGGACATTGTTTACGAGCAGTACTTC. It codes for CARRDIVYEQYF. J is TRBJ2-7 and V is TRBV19; tentatively, D is TRBD1 (6 bases). Looked up from germline, CDR1 is LNHDA and CDR2 is SQIVND (reference sequence). V was pared by 9 bases and J by 4 bases, with 13 bases between. CDR3 length: 12 amino acids.

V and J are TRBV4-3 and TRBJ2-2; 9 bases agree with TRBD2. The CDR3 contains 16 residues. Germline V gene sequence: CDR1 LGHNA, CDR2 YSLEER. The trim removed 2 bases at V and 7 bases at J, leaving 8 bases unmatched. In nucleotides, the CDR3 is TGCGCCAGCAGCCAACTCCGGACTAGCGATCTCGGGGAGCTGTTTTTT. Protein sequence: CASSQLRTSDLGELFF.

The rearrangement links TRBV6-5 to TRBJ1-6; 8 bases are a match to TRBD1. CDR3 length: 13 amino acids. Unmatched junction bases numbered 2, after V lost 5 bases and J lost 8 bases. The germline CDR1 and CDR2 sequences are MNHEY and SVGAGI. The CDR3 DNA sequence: TGTGCCAGCAGTGGACAGGGTGATTCACCCCTCCACTTT. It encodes CASSGQGDSPLHF.

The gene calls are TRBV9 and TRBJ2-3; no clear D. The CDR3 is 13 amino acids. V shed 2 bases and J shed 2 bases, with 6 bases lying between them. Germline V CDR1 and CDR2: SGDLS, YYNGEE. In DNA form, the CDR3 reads TGTGCCAGCAGCGTCACTACCACAGATACGCAGTATTTT. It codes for CASSVTTTDTQYF.

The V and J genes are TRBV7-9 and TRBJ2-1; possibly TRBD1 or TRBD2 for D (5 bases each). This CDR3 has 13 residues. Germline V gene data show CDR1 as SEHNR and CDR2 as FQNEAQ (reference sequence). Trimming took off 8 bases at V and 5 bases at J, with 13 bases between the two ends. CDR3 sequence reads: CASGGWVHNEQFF. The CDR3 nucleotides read TGTGCCAGCGGGGGTTGGGTTCACAATGAGCAGTTCTTC.

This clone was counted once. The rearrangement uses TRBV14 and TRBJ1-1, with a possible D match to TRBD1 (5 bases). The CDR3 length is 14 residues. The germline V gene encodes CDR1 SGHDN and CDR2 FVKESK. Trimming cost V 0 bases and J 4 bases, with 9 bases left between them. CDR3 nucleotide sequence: TGTGCCAGCAGCCAAGAAGCCAGGGCCACTGAAGCTTTCTTT. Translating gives CASSQEARATEAFF.

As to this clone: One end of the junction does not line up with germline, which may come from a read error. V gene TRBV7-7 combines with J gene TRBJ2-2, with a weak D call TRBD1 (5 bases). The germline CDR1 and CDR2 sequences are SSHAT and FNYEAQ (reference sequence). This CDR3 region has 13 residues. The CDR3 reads CASSSIRAGELFF. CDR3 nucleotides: TGTGCTAGCAGCTCCATCAGGGCCGGGGAGCTGTTTTTT.

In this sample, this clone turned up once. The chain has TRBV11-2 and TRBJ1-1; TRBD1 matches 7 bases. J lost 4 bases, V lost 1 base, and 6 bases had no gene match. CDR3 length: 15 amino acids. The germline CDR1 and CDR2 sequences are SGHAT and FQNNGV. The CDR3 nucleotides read TGTGCCAGCAGCTTAGCTGGGACAGCAACCACTGAAGCTTTCTTT. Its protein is CASSLAGTATTEAFF.

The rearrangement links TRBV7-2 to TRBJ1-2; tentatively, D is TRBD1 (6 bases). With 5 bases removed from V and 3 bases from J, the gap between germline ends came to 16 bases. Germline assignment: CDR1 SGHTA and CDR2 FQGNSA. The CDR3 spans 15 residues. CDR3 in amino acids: CASSTYRVEDYGYTF. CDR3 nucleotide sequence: TGTGCCAGCAGCACTTACAGGGTAGAGGACTATGGCTACACCTTC.

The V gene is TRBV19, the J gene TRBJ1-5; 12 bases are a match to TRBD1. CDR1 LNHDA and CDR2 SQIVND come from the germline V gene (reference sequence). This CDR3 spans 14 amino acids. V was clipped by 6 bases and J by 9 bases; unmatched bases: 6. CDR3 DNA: TGTGCCAGTAGCAAGGGACAGGGGGCGATGCCCCAGCATTTT. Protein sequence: CASSKGQGAMPQHF. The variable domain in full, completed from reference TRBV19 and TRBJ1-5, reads DGGITQSPKYLFRKEGQNVTLSCEQNLNHDAMYWYRQDPGQGLRLIYYSQIVNDFQKGDIAEGYSVSREKKESFPLTVTSAQKNPTAFYLCASSKGQGAMPQHFGDGTRLSIL.

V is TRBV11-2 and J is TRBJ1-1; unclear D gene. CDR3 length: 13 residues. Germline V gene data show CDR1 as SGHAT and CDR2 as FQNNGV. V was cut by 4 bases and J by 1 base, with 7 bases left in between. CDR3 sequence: CASSSRGNTEAFF. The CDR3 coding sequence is TGTGCCAGCAGCTCCCGGGGGAACACTGAAGCTTTCTTT.

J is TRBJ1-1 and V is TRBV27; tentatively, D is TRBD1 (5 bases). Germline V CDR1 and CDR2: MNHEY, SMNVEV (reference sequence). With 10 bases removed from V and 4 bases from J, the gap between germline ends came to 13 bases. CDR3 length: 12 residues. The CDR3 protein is CATGTGGTEAFF. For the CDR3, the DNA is TGTGCCACCGGTACGGGGGGCACTGAAGCTTTCTTT.

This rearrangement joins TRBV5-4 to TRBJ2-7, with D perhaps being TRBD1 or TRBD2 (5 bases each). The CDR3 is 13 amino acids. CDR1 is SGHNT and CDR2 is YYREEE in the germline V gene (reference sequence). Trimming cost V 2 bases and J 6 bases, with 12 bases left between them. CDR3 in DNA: TGTGCCAGCAGCTTTAGAGGGGCCCCCGAGCAGTACTTC. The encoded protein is CASSFRGAPEQYF.